Here is one T cell receptor beta chain with its context. The data are from a study of blood T cell repertoires in COVID-19. Study background: COVID-19 samples from acute and convalescent phases originated in the United States, Italy and Spain.

Method: immunoSEQ multiplex PCR; TCRdb's copy keeps in-frame clones and lacks some. The sample contains 250,000 to 350,000 clones, around 87% of which appear only once. Donors were grouped by their self-reported clinical history. Germline CDR1 SGDLS, CDR2 YYNGEE. The CDR3 has 15 amino acids. The trim removed 4 bases at V and 8 bases at J, leaving 14 bases unmatched. Sequenced input: PBMCs or T cells enriched from blood (not recorded which). V is TRBV9 and J is TRBJ1-2; TRBD1 matches 7 bases. This TCR came from a woman aged 18-35 years with acute COVID-19. Written as DNA, the CDR3 is TGTGCCAGCAGCCCCCGTAGAGAGGGGGCTGAGGGCTACACCTTC. This sequence encodes CASSPRREGAEGYTF.